A single sample gave rise to the 10 T cell receptor beta chains below, sequenced in a study of blood T cells in healthy people across ages (dated by TCRdb to the mid-2010s). Library generation was performed with 5' RACE. Sequenced on an Illumina HiSeq 2500. A second PCR of about 6 to 11 cycles was run with a J-beta primer mix and a sample-barcoded 5' primer. The raw public reads went through TCRdb reprocessing: fastp at Q25, MiXCR clone calling, in-frame beta chains kept. When rows share a CDR3 protein, they turn into one entry using the most common DNA and genes. For this sample the table gives hundreds of thousands of distinct CDR3 sequences, of which under 30% were detected only once. Clones ranked in the top ten supply approximately 2.9% of the sample. These same records also appear under a second study, on T cells of mothers and their children.

Sequencing was performed on blood. The receptors shown here come from a boy younger than 18 in good health.

The CDR3 DNA reads TGTGCCAGCAGCCATGCGGGGGTATCTTACAATGAGCAGTTCTTC. Its translation: CASSHAGVSYNEQFF. The chain joins TRBV3-1 to TRBJ2-1, with 7 bases fitting TRBD2. The CDR3 is made up of 15 amino acids. V dropped 3 bases and J dropped 4; count of bases not matched to a gene: 6. In germline, CDR1 is LGHDT, CDR2 YNNKEL (reference sequence).

This chain links TRBV5-1 with TRBJ2-5; D ambiguous. V dropped 4 bases and J dropped 4 bases, with 11 bases sitting between them. CDR1 and CDR2 from the germline V gene are SGHRS and YFSETQ. The CDR3 runs 13 residues. Written as DNA, the CDR3 is TGCGCCAGCAGCCCCACGTGGACAGAGACCCAGTACTTC. Its translation is CASSPTWTETQYF.

This clonotype was counted between two and nine times. The CDR3 reads CASSLFGGVDEQFF. The DNA for the CDR3 is TGCGCCAGCAGCTTGTTTGGCGGGGTTGATGAGCAGTTCTTC. The genes are TRBV5-1 and TRBJ2-1; weak D call: TRBD2 (6 bases). V was pared by 1 base and J by 8 bases, with 13 bases between. This CDR3 is 14 amino acids long. The germline V gene has CDR1 SGHRS and CDR2 YFSETQ.

The chain is built from TRBV9 and TRBJ2-5, with TRBD1 matching over 10 bases. The V and J ends lost 0 bases and 1 base, in that order; junction bases with no gene match: 6. Germline values: CDR1 SGDLS, CDR2 YYNGEE. CDR3 size: 17 residues. CDR3 coding DNA: TGTGCCAGCAGCGTAGGCGGCGGGACAGGGGTCCAAGAGACCCAGTACTTC. Translated: CASSVGGGTGVQETQYF.

This clonotype was detected a few times. The chain joins TRBV7-2 to TRBJ2-7; possibly TRBD1 for D (6 bases). CDR1 SGHTA and CDR2 FQGNSA come from the germline V gene. The CDR3 consists of 15 residues. V lost 4 bases and J 3 bases, leaving 16 bases between the germline ends. Here the CDR3 reads CASSSTVDSLYEQYF. CDR3 nucleotide sequence: TGTGCCAGCAGCTCCACGGTGGACAGCCTCTACGAGCAGTACTTC.

The chain links TRBV4-1 to TRBJ1-4; D is possibly TRBD1 (6 bases). The V gene's germline CDR1 is MGHRA and CDR2 YSYEKL. The V end was cut by 4 bases, the J end by 8 bases, with 20 bases between. The CDR3 length is 16 residues. In nucleotides, the CDR3 is TGCGCCAGCAGCCCGGGGAGAGGGCGGGACAACGAAAAACTGTTTTTT. Translation gives CASSPGRGRDNEKLFF.

At least ten counts were recorded for this clonotype. This chain uses TRBV3-1 with TRBJ2-3, with D unresolved. Germline-derived CDR1 and CDR2 are LGHDT and YNNKEL (reference sequence). The CDR3 length is 14 residues. Trimming shortened V by 4 bases and J by 2 bases, and 10 bases separated the two germline ends. Here the CDR3 DNA reads TGTGCCAGCAGCCCCTCTGAGGACACAGATACGCAGTATTTT. It specifies CASSPSEDTDTQYF.

This clonotype was observed a handful of times. The chain uses TRBV11-2 and TRBJ2-4; TRBD1 agrees at 9 bases. From germline, CDR1 is SGHAT and CDR2 FQNNGV. V shed 5 bases, J shed 0 bases, and the junction held 8 bases outside the gene matches. This CDR3 comprises 17 residues. The CDR3 nucleotides are TGTGCCAGCAGCCCCGGACAGGGGAGAGTAGCCAAAAACATTCAGTACTTC. Its translation is CASSPGQGRVAKNIQYF.

The chain employs TRBV18 and TRBJ1-6, with TRBD1 as a possible D gene (5 bases). Trimming took off 3 bases at V and 4 bases at J, with 19 bases between the two ends. The CDR3 is 18 amino acids. Per germline, CDR1 KGHSH and CDR2 LQKENI. The DNA for the CDR3 is TGTGCCAGCTCACCTATGGGGACGTCCAGCGAGTATAATTCACCCCTCCACTTT. Translated: CASSPMGTSSEYNSPLHF. Full variable domain (outside the CDR3, taken from reference TRBV18 and TRBJ1-6): NAGVMQNPRHLVRRRGQEARLRCSPMKGHSHVYWYRQLPEEGLKFMVYLQKENIIDESGMPKERFSAEFPKEGPSILRIQQVVRGDSAAYFCASSPMGTSSEYNSPLHFGNGTRLTVT.

This clonotype was counted between two and nine times. This chain joins TRBV2 and TRBJ2-1; 11 bases agree with TRBD2. CDR3 length equals 14 residues. The ends lost 6 bases at V and 9 bases at J; junction bases unmatched: 7. In germline, CDR1 is SNHLY, CDR2 FYNNEI. In DNA, the CDR3 is TGTGCCAGCAGCCGACTAGCGGGGTTGGCTGAGCAGTTCTTC. The encoded protein is CASSRLAGLAEQFF.